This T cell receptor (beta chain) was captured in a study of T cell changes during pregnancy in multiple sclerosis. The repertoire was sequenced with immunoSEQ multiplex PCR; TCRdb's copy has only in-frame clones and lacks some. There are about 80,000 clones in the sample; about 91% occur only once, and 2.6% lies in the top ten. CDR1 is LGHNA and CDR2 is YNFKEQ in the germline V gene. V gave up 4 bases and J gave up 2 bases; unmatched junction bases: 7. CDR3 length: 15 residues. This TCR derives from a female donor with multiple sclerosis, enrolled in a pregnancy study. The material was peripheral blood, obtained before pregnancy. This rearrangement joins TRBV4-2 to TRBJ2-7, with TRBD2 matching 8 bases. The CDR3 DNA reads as TGTGCCAGCAGCCTGCCGGGACTAGAAGCCTACGAGCAGTACTTC. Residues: CASSLPGLEAYEQYF.